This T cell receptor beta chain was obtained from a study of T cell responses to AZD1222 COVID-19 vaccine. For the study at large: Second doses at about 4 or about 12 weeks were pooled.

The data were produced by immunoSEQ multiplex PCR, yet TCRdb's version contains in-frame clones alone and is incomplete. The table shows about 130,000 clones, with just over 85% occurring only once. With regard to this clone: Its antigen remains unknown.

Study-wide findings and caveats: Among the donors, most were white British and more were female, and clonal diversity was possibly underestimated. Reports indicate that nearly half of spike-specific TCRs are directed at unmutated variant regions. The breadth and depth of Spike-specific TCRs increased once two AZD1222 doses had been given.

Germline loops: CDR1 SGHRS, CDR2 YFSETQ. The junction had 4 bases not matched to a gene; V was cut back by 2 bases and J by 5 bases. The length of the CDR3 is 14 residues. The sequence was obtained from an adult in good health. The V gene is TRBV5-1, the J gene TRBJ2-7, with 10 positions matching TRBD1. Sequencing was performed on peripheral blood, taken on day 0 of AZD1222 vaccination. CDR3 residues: CASSFGQGVDEQYF. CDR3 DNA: TGCGCCAGCAGCTTTGGACAGGGGGTTGACGAGCAGTACTTC.